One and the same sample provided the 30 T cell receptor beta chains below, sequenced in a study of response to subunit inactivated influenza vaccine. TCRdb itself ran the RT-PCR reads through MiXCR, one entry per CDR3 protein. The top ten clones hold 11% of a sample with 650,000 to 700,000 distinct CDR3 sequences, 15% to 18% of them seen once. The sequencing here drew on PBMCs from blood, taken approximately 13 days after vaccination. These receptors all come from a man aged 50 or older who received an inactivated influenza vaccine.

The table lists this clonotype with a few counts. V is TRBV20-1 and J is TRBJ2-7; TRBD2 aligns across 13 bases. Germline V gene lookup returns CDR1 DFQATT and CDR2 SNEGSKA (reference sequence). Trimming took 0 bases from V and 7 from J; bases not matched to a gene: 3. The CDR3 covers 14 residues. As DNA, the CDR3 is TGCAGTGCTAGAGATGGGACTAGCGGGACAGAGCAGTACTTC. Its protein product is CSARDGTSGTEQYF.

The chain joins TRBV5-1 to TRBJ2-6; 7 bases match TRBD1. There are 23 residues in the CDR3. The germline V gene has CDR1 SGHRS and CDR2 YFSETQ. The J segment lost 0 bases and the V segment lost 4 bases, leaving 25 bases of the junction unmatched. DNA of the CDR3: TGCGCCAGCAGCAGAGGAAGGGACAGAGACCAAGTGGGGGCAGGCTCTGGGGCCAACGTCCTGACTTTC. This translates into CASSRGRDRDQVGAGSGANVLTF.

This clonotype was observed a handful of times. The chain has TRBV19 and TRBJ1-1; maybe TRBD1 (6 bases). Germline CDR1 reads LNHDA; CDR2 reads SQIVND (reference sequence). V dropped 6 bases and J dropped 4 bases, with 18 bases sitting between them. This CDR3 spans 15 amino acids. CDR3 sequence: CASRPYREISTEAFF. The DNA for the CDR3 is TGTGCCAGTAGGCCCTACAGGGAAATTAGCACTGAAGCTTTCTTT.

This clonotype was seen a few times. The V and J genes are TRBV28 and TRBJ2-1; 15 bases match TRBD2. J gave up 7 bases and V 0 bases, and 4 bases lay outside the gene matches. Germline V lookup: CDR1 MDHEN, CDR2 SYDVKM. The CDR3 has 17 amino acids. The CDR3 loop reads CASSLWYGTSGRNEQFF. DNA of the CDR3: TGTGCCAGCAGTTTATGGTACGGGACTAGCGGGAGGAATGAGCAGTTCTTC. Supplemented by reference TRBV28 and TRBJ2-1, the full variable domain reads DVKVTQSSRYLVKRTGEKVFLECVQDMDHENMFWYRQDPGLGLRLIYFSYDVKMKEKGDIPEGYSVSREKKERFSLILESASTNQTSMYLCASSLWYGTSGRNEQFFGPGTRLTVL.

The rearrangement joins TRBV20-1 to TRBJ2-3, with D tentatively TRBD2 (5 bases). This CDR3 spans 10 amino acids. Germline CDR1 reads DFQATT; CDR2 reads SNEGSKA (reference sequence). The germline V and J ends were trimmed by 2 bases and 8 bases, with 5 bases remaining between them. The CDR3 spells CSARSGTQYF. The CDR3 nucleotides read TGCAGTGCTAGAAGCGGTACGCAGTATTTT.

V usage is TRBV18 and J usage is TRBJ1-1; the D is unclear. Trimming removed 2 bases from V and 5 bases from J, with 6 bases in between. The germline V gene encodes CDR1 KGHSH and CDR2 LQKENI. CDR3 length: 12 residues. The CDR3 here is CASSPGPTEAFF. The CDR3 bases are TGTGCCAGCTCACCAGGGCCAACTGAAGCTTTCTTT.

The DNA for the CDR3 is TGTGCCACCAGCAGAGATGGAGCTCAGGGCGAGACCCAGTACTTC. Its protein product is CATSRDGAQGETQYF. The chain carries TRBV15 and TRBJ2-5; weak D call: TRBD1 (5 bases). The V end lost 0 bases, the J end lost 5 bases, and 13 bases lay between the germline ends. CDR1 is LNHNV and CDR2 is YYDKDF in the germline V gene (reference sequence). The CDR3 length is 15 residues.

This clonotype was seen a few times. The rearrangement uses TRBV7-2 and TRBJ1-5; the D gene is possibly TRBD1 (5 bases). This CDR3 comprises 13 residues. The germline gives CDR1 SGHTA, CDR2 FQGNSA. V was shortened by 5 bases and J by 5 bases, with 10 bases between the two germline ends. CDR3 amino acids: CASSRSRDQPQHF. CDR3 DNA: TGTGCCAGCAGCAGATCCAGGGATCAGCCCCAGCATTTT.

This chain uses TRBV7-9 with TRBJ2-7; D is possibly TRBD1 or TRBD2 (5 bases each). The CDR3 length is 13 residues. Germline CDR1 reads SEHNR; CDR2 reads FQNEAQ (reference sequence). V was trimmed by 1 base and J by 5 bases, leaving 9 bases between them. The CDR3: CASSLGGNNEQYF. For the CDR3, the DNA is TGTGCCAGCAGCTTAGGGGGGAACAACGAGCAGTACTTC. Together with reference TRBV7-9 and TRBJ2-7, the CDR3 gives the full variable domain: DTGVSQNPRHKITKRGQNVTFRCDPISEHNRLYWYRQTLGQGPEFLTYFQNEAQLEKSRLLSDRFSAERPKGSFSTLEIQRTEQGDSAMYLCASSLGGNNEQYFGPGTRLTVT.

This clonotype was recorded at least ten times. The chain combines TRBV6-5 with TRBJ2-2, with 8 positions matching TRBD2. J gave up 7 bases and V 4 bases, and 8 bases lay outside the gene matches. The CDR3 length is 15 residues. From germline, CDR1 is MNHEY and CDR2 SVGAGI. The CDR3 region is CASSSSAGVIGELFF. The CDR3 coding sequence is TGTGCCAGCAGTTCTTCAGCGGGAGTAATCGGGGAGCTGTTTTTT.

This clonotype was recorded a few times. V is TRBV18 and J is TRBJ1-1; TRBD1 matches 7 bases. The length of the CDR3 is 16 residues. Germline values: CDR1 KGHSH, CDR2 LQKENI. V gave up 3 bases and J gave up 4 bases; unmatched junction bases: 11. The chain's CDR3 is CASSPTTGATGTEAFF. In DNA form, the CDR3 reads TGTGCCAGCTCACCCACAACAGGGGCCACGGGCACTGAAGCTTTCTTT.

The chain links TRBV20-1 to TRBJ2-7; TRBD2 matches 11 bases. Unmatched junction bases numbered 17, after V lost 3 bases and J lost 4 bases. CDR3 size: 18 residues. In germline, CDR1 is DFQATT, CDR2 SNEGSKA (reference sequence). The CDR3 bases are TGCAGTGCTAGGGGGGGAGGGGGCCGGCTAGCGGGAGGATACGAGCAGTACTTC. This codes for CSARGGGGRLAGGYEQYF.

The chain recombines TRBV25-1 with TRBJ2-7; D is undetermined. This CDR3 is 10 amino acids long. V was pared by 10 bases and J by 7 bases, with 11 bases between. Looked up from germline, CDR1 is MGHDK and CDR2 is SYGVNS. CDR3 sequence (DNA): TGTGCCACCTCGTTGTCTGAGCAGTACTTC. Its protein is CATSLSEQYF.

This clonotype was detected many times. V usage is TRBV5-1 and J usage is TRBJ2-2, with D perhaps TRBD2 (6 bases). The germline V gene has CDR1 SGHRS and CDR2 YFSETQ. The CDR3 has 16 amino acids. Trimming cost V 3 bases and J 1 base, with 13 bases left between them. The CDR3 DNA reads TGCGCCAGCAGCTGGCCCCGGGGGTTGAACACCGGGGAGCTGTTTTTT. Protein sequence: CASSWPRGLNTGELFF.

Written as DNA, the CDR3 is TGTGCCAGCAGTTTCACCCCCATTGGGGAAAAACTGTTTTTT. The encoded protein is CASSFTPIGEKLFF. V and J are TRBV27 and TRBJ1-4; D call uncertain. This CDR3 is built from 14 residues. Germline assignment: CDR1 MNHEY and CDR2 SMNVEV (reference sequence). V was pared by 3 bases and J by 8 bases, with 13 bases between. The whole variable domain, filled in from reference TRBV27 and TRBJ1-4, reads EAQVTQNPRYLITVTGKKLTVTCSQNMNHEYMSWYRQDPGLGLRQIYYSMNVEVTDKGDVPEGYKVSRKEKRNFPLILESPSPNQTSLYFCASSFTPIGEKLFFGSGTQLSVL.

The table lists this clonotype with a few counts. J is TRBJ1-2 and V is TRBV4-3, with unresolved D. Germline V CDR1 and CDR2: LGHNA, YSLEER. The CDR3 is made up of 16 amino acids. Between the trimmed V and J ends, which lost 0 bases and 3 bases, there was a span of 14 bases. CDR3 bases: TGCGCCAGCAGCCAAGATATGGGTCGTACGGACTATGGCTACACCTTC. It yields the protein CASSQDMGRTDYGYTF.

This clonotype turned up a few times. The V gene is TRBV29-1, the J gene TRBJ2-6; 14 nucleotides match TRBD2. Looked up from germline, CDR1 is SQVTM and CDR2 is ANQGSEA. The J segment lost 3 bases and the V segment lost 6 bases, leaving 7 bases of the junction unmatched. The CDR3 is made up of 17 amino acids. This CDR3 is CSVGGLAGVVGANVLTF. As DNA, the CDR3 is TGCAGCGTGGGGGGACTAGCGGGAGTCGTTGGGGCCAACGTCCTGACTTTC.

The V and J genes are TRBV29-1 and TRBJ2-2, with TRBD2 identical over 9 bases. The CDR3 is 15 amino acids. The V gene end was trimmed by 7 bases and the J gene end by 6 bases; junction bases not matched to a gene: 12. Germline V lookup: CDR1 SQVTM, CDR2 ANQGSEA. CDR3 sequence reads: CSGTGASGNPGELFF. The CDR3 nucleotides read TGCAGCGGGACTGGGGCTAGCGGGAATCCCGGGGAGCTGTTTTTT.

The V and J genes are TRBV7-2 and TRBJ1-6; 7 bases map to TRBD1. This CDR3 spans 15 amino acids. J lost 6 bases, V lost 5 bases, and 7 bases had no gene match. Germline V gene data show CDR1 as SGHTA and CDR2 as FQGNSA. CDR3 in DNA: TGTGCCAGCAGCACAGCCGGGACAGCTAATTCACCCCTCCACTTT. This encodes CASSTAGTANSPLHF.

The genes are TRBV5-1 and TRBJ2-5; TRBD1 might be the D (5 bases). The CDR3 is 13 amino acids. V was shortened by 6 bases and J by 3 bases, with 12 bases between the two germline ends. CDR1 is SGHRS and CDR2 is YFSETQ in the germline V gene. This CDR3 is CASTPGREETQYF. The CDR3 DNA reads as TGCGCCAGCACACCAGGGCGTGAAGAGACCCAGTACTTC.

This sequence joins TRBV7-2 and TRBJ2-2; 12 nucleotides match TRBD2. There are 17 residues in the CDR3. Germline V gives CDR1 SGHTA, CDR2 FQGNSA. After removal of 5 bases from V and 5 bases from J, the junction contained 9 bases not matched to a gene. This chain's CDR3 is CASSRSLLAGGTGELFF. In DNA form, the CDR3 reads TGTGCCAGCAGCCGATCCCTACTAGCGGGAGGTACCGGGGAGCTGTTTTTT.

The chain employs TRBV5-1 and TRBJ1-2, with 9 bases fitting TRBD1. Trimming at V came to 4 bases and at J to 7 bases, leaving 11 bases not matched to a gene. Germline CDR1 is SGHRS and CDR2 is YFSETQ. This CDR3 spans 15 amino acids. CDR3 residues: CASSRETGQGIGYTF. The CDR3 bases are TGCGCCAGCAGCCGGGAGACGGGACAGGGTATTGGCTACACCTTC.

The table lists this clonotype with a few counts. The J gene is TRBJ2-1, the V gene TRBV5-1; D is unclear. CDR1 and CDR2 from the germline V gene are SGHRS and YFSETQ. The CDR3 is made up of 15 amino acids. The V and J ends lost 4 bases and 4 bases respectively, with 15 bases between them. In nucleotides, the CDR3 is TGCGCCAGCAGCCGCGACGAGATCAGGTACAATGAGCAGTTCTTC. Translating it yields CASSRDEIRYNEQFF. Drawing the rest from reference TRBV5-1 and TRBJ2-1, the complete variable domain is KAGVTQTPRYLIKTRGQQVTLSCSPISGHRSVSWYQQTPGQGLQFLFEYFSETQRNKGNFPGRFSGRQFSNSRSEMNVSTLELGDSALYLCASSRDEIRYNEQFFGPGTRLTVL.

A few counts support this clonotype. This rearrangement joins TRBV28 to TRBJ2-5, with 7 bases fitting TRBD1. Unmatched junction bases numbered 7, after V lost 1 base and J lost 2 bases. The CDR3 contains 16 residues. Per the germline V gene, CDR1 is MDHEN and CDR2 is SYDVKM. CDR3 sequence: CASSLFGGTEQETQYF. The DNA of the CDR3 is TGTGCCAGCAGTTTATTTGGTGGGACAGAGCAAGAGACCCAGTACTTC.

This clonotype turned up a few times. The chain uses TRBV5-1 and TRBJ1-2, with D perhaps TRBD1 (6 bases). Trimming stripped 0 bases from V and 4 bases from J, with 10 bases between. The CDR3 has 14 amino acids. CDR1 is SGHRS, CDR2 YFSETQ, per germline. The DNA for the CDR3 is TGCGCCAGCAGCTTGGAAACAGGGTCCTATGGCTACACCTTC. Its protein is CASSLETGSYGYTF.

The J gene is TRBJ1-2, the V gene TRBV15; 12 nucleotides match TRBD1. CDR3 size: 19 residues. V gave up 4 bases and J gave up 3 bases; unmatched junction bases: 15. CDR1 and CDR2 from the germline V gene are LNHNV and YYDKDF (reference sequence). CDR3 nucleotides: TGTGCCACCAGCACCCGTCTGTGGGACAGGGGGCCAATAGACTATGGCTACACCTTC. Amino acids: CATSTRLWDRGPIDYGYTF. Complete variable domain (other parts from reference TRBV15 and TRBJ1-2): DAMVIQNPRYQVTQFGKPVTLSCSQTLNHNVMYWYQQKSSQAPKLLFHYYDKDFNNEADTPDNFQSRRPNTSFCFLDIRSPGLGDTAMYLCATSTRLWDRGPIDYGYTFGSGTRLTVV.

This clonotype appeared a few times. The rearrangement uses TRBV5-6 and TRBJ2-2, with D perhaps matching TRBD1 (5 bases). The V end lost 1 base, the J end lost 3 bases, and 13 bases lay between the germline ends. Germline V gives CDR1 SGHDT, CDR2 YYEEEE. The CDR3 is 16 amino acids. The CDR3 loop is CASSLTGQRHTGELFF. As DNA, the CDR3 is TGTGCCAGCAGCTTGACAGGCCAGCGCCACACCGGGGAGCTGTTTTTT.

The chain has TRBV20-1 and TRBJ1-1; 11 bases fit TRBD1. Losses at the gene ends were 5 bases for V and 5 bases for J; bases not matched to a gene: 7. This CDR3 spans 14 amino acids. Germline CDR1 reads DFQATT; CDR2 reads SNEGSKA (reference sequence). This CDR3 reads CSARTGGRGTEAFF. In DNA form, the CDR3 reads TGCAGTGCTCGGACAGGGGGCAGGGGGACTGAAGCTTTCTTT.

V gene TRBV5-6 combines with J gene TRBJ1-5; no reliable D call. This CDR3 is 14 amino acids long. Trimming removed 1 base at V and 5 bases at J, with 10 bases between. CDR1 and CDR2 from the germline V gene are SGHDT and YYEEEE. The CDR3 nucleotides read TGTGCCAGCAGCTTGTATGTGGCAGATCAGCCCCAGCATTTT. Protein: CASSLYVADQPQHF.

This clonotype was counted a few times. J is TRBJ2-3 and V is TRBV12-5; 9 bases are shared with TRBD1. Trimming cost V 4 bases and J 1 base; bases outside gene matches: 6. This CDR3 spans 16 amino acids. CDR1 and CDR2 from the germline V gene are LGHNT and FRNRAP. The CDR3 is CASGSEQGAGTDTQYF. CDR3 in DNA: TGTGCTAGTGGTTCGGAACAGGGGGCCGGCACAGATACGCAGTATTTT.